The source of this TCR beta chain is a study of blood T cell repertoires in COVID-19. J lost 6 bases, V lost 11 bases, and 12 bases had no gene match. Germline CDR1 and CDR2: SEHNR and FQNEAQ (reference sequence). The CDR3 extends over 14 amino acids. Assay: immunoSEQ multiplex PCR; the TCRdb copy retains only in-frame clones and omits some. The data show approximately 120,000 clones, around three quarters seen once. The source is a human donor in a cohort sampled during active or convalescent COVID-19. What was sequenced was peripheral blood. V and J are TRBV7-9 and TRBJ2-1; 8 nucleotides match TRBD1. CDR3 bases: TGTGCCGGAGACAGGGGAGCCCAGCCCAATGAGCAGTTCTTC. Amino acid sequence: CAGDRGAQPNEQFF.